This T cell receptor beta chain was identified during a study of OX40 agonist ivuxolimab in advanced cancers. Study as a whole: Partial responses occurred in three patients (one hepatocellular carcinoma, two cutaneous melanoma).

To note about this clone: What it recognizes is unknown.

Baseline was the first blood sampling point, followed by cycle 4 day 1 and cycle 7 day 1. Study-level results: Expansion of clones was among the lowest in partial responders at 0.1-3.0 mg/kg. Relative to CD4+, CD8+ T cells held more expanded clones on average.

Germline-derived CDR1 and CDR2 are WNHNN and SYGVQD (reference sequence). V shed 6 bases and J shed 4 bases, with 12 bases lying between them. CDR3 size: 13 residues. Repertoires were generated with immunoSEQ multiplex PCR, while TCRdb's copy carries only in-frame clones and drops some. The table lists about 110,000 clones, approximately 89% of them singletons. The chain has TRBV10-1 and TRBJ1-1; D is perhaps TRBD1 (6 bases). The source material was CD4+ or CD8+ T cells sorted from blood, sampled in a trial of the OX40 agonist ivuxolimab. The source is an adult with an advanced solid tumor such as melanoma, head and neck, liver or kidney cancer. The CDR3 protein is CASRRDTGTEAFF. CDR3 nucleotide sequence: TGCGCCAGCAGGCGGGACACCGGCACTGAAGCTTTCTTT.